One sample yielded the 8 T cell receptor beta chains listed below, sequenced in a study of shared clonotypes between healthy human individuals. Clones were read by immunoSEQ multiplex PCR, and TCRdb kept only the in-frame ones, dropping some. The table includes 2.5 million or so clones, 90% to 95% detected once. Sequencing was done on a sample of naive CD4+ T cells sorted from blood. Subset defined: CD45RA+ positively selected. The receptor set was obtained from a man between 18 and 35 years old in good health.

The rearrangement links TRBV7-9 to TRBJ2-7, with D perhaps matching TRBD2 (7 bases). Germline V gives CDR1 SEHNR, CDR2 FQNEAQ (reference sequence). V dropped 5 bases and J dropped 0 bases, with 11 bases sitting between them. The CDR3 extends over 14 amino acids. CDR3 region: CASSRGGNSYEQYF. DNA for the CDR3: TGTGCCAGCAGCCGCGGGGGCAACTCCTACGAGCAGTACTTC.

This sequence joins TRBV9 and TRBJ2-5; D may be TRBD1 or TRBD2 (6 bases each). CDR3 size: 14 residues. In germline, CDR1 is SGDLS, CDR2 YYNGEE. V was cut by 1 base and J by 5 bases, with 12 bases left in between. CDR3 residues: CASSVLGGSETQYF. CDR3 in DNA: TGTGCCAGCAGCGTATTGGGGGGCTCGGAGACCCAGTACTTC.

The V call is TRBV7-9, the J call TRBJ2-1; 11 bases line up with TRBD2. With V trimmed by 3 bases and J by 13 bases, 14 bases remained unmatched. The CDR3 runs 16 residues. Germline-derived CDR1 and CDR2 are SEHNR and FQNEAQ (reference sequence). This CDR3 is CASSFSGGIAGGPQFF. The CDR3 DNA sequence: TGTGCCAGCAGCTTCTCGGGGGGGATAGCGGGAGGGCCCCAGTTCTTC.

V is TRBV4-1 and J is TRBJ2-7; D remains ambiguous. Trimming removed 0 bases from V and 2 bases from J, with 11 bases in between. In germline, CDR1 is MGHRA, CDR2 YSYEKL. The CDR3 has 15 amino acids. In DNA form, the CDR3 reads TGCGCCAGCAGCCAAGAACCCTCGAATCCCTACGAGCAGTACTTC. Translation: CASSQEPSNPYEQYF.

Concerning this clone: The same CDR3 can be traced to other DNA sequences in this sample. The V call is TRBV5-1, the J call TRBJ2-1; a weak D match, TRBD1 (6 bases). Looked up from germline, CDR1 is SGHRS and CDR2 is YFSETQ. This CDR3 has 15 amino acids. V was trimmed by 2 bases and J by 0 bases, leaving 9 bases between them. The DNA for the CDR3 is TGCGCCAGCAGCTTCGAGGGGGTCTCCTACAATGAGCAGTTCTTC. Translating it yields CASSFEGVSYNEQFF.

The CDR3 region is CASSLLGVKGGYTF. The CDR3 DNA reads TGTGCCAGTAGTCTCCTCGGGGTAAAAGGCGGCTACACCTTC. The chain has TRBV19 and TRBJ1-2; D gene uncertain. The CDR3 totals 14 residues. Germline-derived CDR1 and CDR2 are LNHDA and SQIVND (reference sequence). The ends were cut back, 5 bases at V and 8 bases at J, with 18 bases in the middle.

This chain joins TRBV30 and TRBJ2-2; 13 bases are a match to TRBD2. The CDR3 runs 18 residues. V lost 2 bases to trimming and J lost 1 base; unmatched junction nucleotides: 7. Germline loops: CDR1 GTSNPN, CDR2 SVGIG (reference sequence). In DNA, the CDR3 is TGTGCCTGGAGTACCCCGGGACTAGCGGGGAGGAACACCGGGGAGCTGTTTTTT. Translating it yields CAWSTPGLAGRNTGELFF.

This sequence joins TRBV7-2 and TRBJ1-3, with 8 positions matching TRBD1. Germline CDR1 and CDR2: SGHTA and FQGNSA. The CDR3 covers 15 residues. Trimming at V came to 4 bases and at J to 5 bases, leaving 7 bases not matched to a gene. The CDR3 DNA follows: TGTGCCAGCAGCTCCGGACAGGGTAACAGAAACACCATATATTTT. The encoded protein is CASSSGQGNRNTIYF.